There are a few counts of the clone carrying this T cell receptor delta chain. This sample is part of a study of gamma-delta T cells after stem cell transplantation. TCRdb called clones anew from the RT-PCR reads with CATT. The table has about 2,300 delta-chain clones, about 2.5% seen once. The CDR3 length is 17 residues. V dropped 0 bases and J dropped 0 bases, with 16 bases sitting between them. CDR1 is GEAIGNYY and CDR2 is EKD in the germline V gene. The TCR comes from a human donor. It is not recorded whose cells these are; they may come from a transplant donor. Material: gamma-delta T cells. This sequence joins TRDV2 and TRDJ1, with D possibly being TRDD3 (6 bases). Written as DNA, the CDR3 is TGTGCCTGTGACACCGTACGTTGTGGGGATCACACCGATAAACTCATCTTT. It specifies CACDTVRCGDHTDKLIF.